This T cell receptor beta chain was retrieved from a study of human T cells and chemical hapten exposure (dated by TCRdb to about 2021). With respect to the entire study: For sensitization, 2% DPC in acetone was applied to a roughly 2 cm by roughly 2 cm area of upper inner arm skin. Throughout the study period of 20 to 25 weeks, patients also received therapeutic DPC doses to the scalp every week. Patch testing was performed on the upper back with Finn chambers containing 0.01% DPC, and the patch tests were scored after 6 days according to International Contact Dermatitis Research Group standards. The mostly female patient cohort included alopecia areata with under or over 50% scalp involvement, alopecia totalis and alopecia universalis. Libraries were combined into a pool for sequencing, and differences in TCR yield between samples came mainly from small differences in library volumes within the pool. The study tracked peripheral blood TCR repertoire changes in vivo during primary and secondary sensitization to the hapten diphenylcyclopropenone (DPC) in alopecia patients. Blood samples were taken from patients before sensitization (week 0) and then at 2, 6 and about 24 weeks after DPC sensitization. About 28 alopecia patients gave blood for TCR sequencing at one to four time points (pre-sensitization, 2, 6 and 24 weeks).

Notes on this clonotype: Its antigen is unknown. The record has no base qualities; no much larger clone is one base away.

The library was generated by RACE. The sequencer was a NextSeq 500. During library preparation, unique molecular identifiers were attached to individual cDNA molecules so that TCRs could be counted quantitatively and reproducibly. Both TCR alpha and TCR beta chains were sequenced from each blood RNA sample. The authors' pipeline ran thus. A median of roughly 99,000 TCRs per sample was observed, with a range of about 20,000 to 700,000. The Decombinator software suite was used to annotate the V, J and CDR3 of the TCR reads. For the PS versus PT1 abundance plots, all samples were subsampled to the same number of TCRs (28,000). Expanded TCRs were defined as absent before sensitization and observed at least eight times at the 2-week time point. TCRdb took the public reads, trimmed them with fastp at Q25, ran MiXCR for clone calling and kept in-frame beta chains. Rows with a matching CDR3 protein are joined into one entry that keeps the most common DNA and genes. These V and J calls are TCRdb output, not the study's own analysis. The sample table records some 99,000 distinct CDR3 sequences; 9.2% of these occur just once. 3% to 3.5% of the sample belongs to the ten largest clones.

This specimen's time point label, interpreted: patch test 2, 6 weeks after DPC sensitization. In light of the paper, this sample's treatment or condition label describes: therapeutic diphenylcyclopropenone sensitization with weekly scalp DPC. At every patch-test visit, the blood draw took place before the patch test was put on. Eligible patients were aged 18 to 70, diagnosed with alopecia, deemed suitable for DPC therapy, and excluded if pregnant. Total RNA was extracted from unfractionated whole blood that had been collected in Tempus Blood RNA tubes. The study at large found these results: All patients had alopecia, a presumed autoimmune disease, so their immune response might differ from that of healthy individuals. DPC sensitization did not change the number of TCRs with a frequency above 1 in 1000, and there was no evidence of changes in global repertoire structure. Compared with pre-sensitization or healthy control sets, expanded TCRs formed significantly more large CDR3 similarity clusters, which is consistent with antigen-driven responses. After repeated subsampling, changes were observed in the strength of the expansion versus patch-test correlation and in the threshold at which the correlation became significant. A positive correlation was found between the number of PT1 expanded TCRs and patch test score, with significance reached at thresholds 8, 16 and 32 but not 4.

Sequences were derived from whole blood, sampled in connection with sensitization to the hapten diphenylcyclopropenone (DPC). The source of this sequence is a middle-aged woman with alopecia areata. Some clones in this sample may be carry-over from other donors' samples.

The sequence in DNA is TGTGCCAGCCGCGCCGGACAGCCACTCAATCAGCCCCAGCATTTT. Its amino acids are CASRAGQPLNQPQHF. The V and J genes are TRBV6-5 and TRBJ1-5; the best D guess is TRBD1, with 6 bases matching. The germline V gene yields MNHEY for CDR1 and SVGAGI for CDR2. Inclusive of the bounding cysteine and phenylalanine, the CDR3 is 15 residues long. CDR3 DNA is the only sequence kept; it has 45 bases, read in frame from the first base. V and J lose 8 bases and 3 bases, and a span of 17 bases separates them.